The rows below give T cell receptor beta chains drawn from one sample of a study of shared clonotypes between healthy human individuals. TCRdb's copy holds only in-frame clones and misses some; the assay was immunoSEQ multiplex PCR. The table lists over 800,000 clones, 92% of them singletons. Sequencing input: naive CD8+ T cells sorted from blood. Receptor source: a man aged 25-40 years in good health. Both conserved end residues are part of each CDR3. A D gene is named only where the DNA matches it firmly. Not every row has a clone size; where given, it reads once, few, many or a size class.

>.|TRBD2|TRBJ2-7|TRBV27
CASSFKGGLESYEQYF
TGTGCCAGCAGTTTTAAGGGAGGACTAGAGAGCTACGAGCAGTACTTC
>.|.|TRBJ2-3|TRBV27
CASSLYGSRGDTQYF
TGTGCCAGCAGTTTATACGGGAGTCGAGGAGATACGCAGTATTTT
>.|.|TRBJ2-7|TRBV6-5
CASSYLDRNYEQYF
TGTGCCAGCAGTTACCTCGACAGAAACTACGAGCAGTACTTC
>.|.|TRBJ2-7|TRBV7-8
CASSSPGSNLYEQYF
TGTGCCAGCAGCTCTCCCGGGAGCAACCTCTACGAGCAGTACTTC
>once|.|TRBJ2-1|TRBV19
CASSIIGGNEQFF
TGTGCCAGTAGTATTATTGGGGGCAATGAGCAGTTCTTC
>.|.|TRBJ1-2|TRBV4-3
CASSQDGRGNYGYTF
TGCGCCAGCAGCCAAGATGGGAGGGGTAACTATGGCTACACCTTC
>.|.|TRBJ1-1|TRBV7-9
CASTTHAEAFF
TGTGCCAGCACCACTCATGCTGAAGCTTTCTTT
>.|TRBD1|TRBJ1-5|TRBV2
CASSEEVDRTGIDQPQHF
TGTGCCAGCAGTGAAGAGGTGGACAGGACAGGTATCGATCAGCCCCAGCATTTT
>once|.|TRBJ2-7|TRBV6-5
CASSYRNPRSSYEQYF
TGTGCCAGCAGTTACAGGAATCCCCGAAGCTCCTACGAGCAGTACTTC
>.|TRBD1|TRBJ2-7|TRBV5-6
CASSLEGQGIAYEQYF
TGTGCCAGCAGCTTGGAGGGACAGGGGATCGCCTACGAGCAGTACTTC
>.|.|TRBJ2-2|TRBV14
CASSQDLRLSNTGELFF
TGTGCCAGCAGCCAAGATCTCAGGCTTTCGAACACCGGGGAGCTGTTTTTT
>.|TRBD2|TRBJ2-3|TRBV7-2
CASSLVAGATDTQYF
TGTGCCAGCAGCTTAGTAGCGGGAGCGACCGATACGCAGTATTTT
>.|TRBD1|TRBJ2-7|TRBV5-8
CASSSRTGYEQYF
TGTGCCAGCAGCTCCCGGACAGGCTACGAGCAGTACTTC
>once|.|TRBJ2-1|TRBV6-1
CASSDGGLGWGAYNEQFF
TGTGCCAGCAGTGATGGGGGGCTGGGATGGGGCGCCTACAATGAGCAGTTCTTC
>.|.|TRBJ2-7|TRBV6-1
CASSFGRTYEQYF
TGTGCCAGCAGCTTCGGACGCACCTACGAGCAGTACTTC
>.|TRBD1|TRBJ1-1|TRBV7-3
CASSPTGGDFTEAFF
TGTGCCAGCAGCCCCACAGGGGGGGACTTCACTGAAGCTTTCTTT
>.|TRBD2|TRBJ2-7|TRBV30
CAWRGLATYEQYF
TGTGCCTGGAGGGGACTAGCAACCTACGAGCAGTACTTC
>.|.|TRBJ2-7|TRBV4-1
CASSQVGVSYEQYF
TGCGCCAGCAGCCAAGTTGGGGTCTCCTACGAGCAGTACTTC
>.|.|TRBJ2-3|TRBV5-8
CASSFLGRATDTQYF
TGTGCCAGCAGCTTTTTGGGGAGAGCAACAGATACGCAGTATTTT
>.|TRBD1|TRBJ2-3|TRBV9
CASSDMDRVPDTQYF
TGTGCCAGCAGCGACATGGACAGGGTACCCGATACGCAGTATTTT
>.|.|TRBJ2-7|TRBV6-5
CASKTGATYEQYF
TGTGCCAGCAAGACCGGGGCGACCTACGAGCAGTACTTC
>.|.|TRBJ1-5|TRBV5-1
CASSLRGYSNQPQHF
TGCGCCAGCAGCTTGCGGGGGTATAGCAATCAGCCCCAGCATTTT
>.|.|TRBJ2-1|TRBV13
CASSPSLGNNEQFF
TGTGCCAGCAGCCCGTCCCTTGGGAACAATGAGCAGTTCTTC
>.|.|TRBJ1-2|TRBV7-9
CASSLAGSRVHYGYTF
TGTGCCAGCAGCTTAGCGGGGAGTCGGGTCCACTATGGCTACACCTTC
>.|.|TRBJ2-7|TRBV28
CASSSLYEQYF
TGTGCCAGCAGTTCCCTCTACGAGCAGTACTTC
>few|TRBD1|TRBJ2-2|TRBV5-6
CASSNSGGGELFF
TGTGCCAGCAGCAACTCAGGGGGCGGGGAGCTGTTTTTT
>.|TRBD1|TRBJ1-5|TRBV9
CASSVEGALNQPQHF
TGTGCCAGCAGCGTAGAGGGGGCCCTCAATCAGCCCCAGCATTTT
>.|.|TRBJ2-3|TRBV27
CASSLSRGTDTQYF
TGTGCCAGCAGTTTATCTCGCGGGACAGATACGCAGTATTTT
>.|.|TRBJ2-3|TRBV2
CASPTRRGGSDTQYF
TGTGCCAGCCCGACGAGAAGGGGCGGTTCGGATACGCAGTATTTT
>.|.|TRBJ2-5|TRBV11-2
CASSSTAGETQYF
TGTGCCAGCAGCTCTACTGCCGGGGAGACCCAGTACTTC
>once|.|TRBJ2-2|TRBV7-2
CASSPNPAGVNTGELFF
TGTGCCAGCAGTCCAAACCCGGCAGGGGTTAACACCGGGGAGCTGTTTTTT
>.|.|TRBJ2-5|TRBV4-1
CASSQAETRLVEETQYF
TGCGCCAGCAGCCAAGCAGAGACTCGGCTAGTTGAAGAGACCCAGTACTTC
>.|.|TRBJ2-3|TRBV10-2
CASSETRDGGDTQYF
TGCGCCAGCAGTGAAACTAGGGACGGGGGAGATACGCAGTATTTT
>.|TRBD2|TRBJ2-4|TRBV11-1
CASSSTSGMNIQYF
TGTGCCAGCAGCTCGACTAGCGGGATGAACATTCAGTACTTC
>.|.|TRBJ2-1|TRBV7-8
CASSLGGRGHSYNEQFF
TGTGCCAGCAGCTTAGGGGGACGAGGACACTCCTACAATGAGCAGTTCTTC
>.|.|TRBJ2-3|TRBV11-2
CASSLLTADTQYF
TGTGCCAGCAGCTTACTGACGGCAGATACGCAGTATTTT
>.|TRBD1|TRBJ2-2|TRBV19
CASRTGGATGELFF
TGTGCCAGTAGAACAGGGGGCGCCACCGGGGAGCTGTTTTTT
>.|.|TRBJ2-2|TRBV27
CASSRGNGELFF
TGTGCCAGCAGTCGGGGGAACGGGGAGCTGTTTTTT
>.|.|TRBJ1-4|TRBV25-1
CASSGPIGRHTTNEKLFF
TGTGCCAGCAGTGGGCCGATTGGGCGACATACAACTAATGAAAAACTGTTTTTT
>.|.|TRBJ2-5|TRBV9
CASSVAGRGLETQYF
TGTGCCAGCAGCGTAGCGGGGAGGGGGCTGGAGACCCAGTACTTC
>.|.|TRBJ1-1|TRBV7-9
CASSPRDATPLNTEAFF
TGTGCCAGCAGCCCCCGGGACGCTACCCCCCTGAACACTGAAGCTTTCTTT
>.|.|TRBJ2-5|TRBV7-9
CASSPVGETQYF
TGTGCCAGCAGCCCTGTCGGAGAGACCCAGTACTTC
>once|.|TRBJ1-5|TRBV7-6
CASSQGWGQPQHF
TGTGCCAGCAGCCAGGGTTGGGGACAGCCCCAGCATTTT
>once|.|TRBJ2-5|TRBV19
CASSIIAKETQYF
TGTGCCAGTAGTATAATAGCAAAAGAGACCCAGTACTTC
>.|TRBD1|TRBJ1-1|TRBV9
CASSVEGGNLNTEAFF
TGTGCCAGCAGCGTCGAAGGGGGCAACTTGAACACTGAAGCTTTCTTT
>.|TRBD2|TRBJ2-7|TRBV4-1
CASSQGTSGSRSYEQYF
TGCGCCAGCAGCCAAGGGACTAGCGGGAGCAGGTCCTACGAGCAGTACTTC
>.|.|TRBJ2-7|TRBV7-3
CASSLLDSDEQYF
TGTGCCAGCAGCTTATTAGACTCGGACGAGCAGTACTTC
>.|.|TRBJ1-2|TRBV19
CAIEDQGRYGYTF
TGTGCCATCGAGGATCAGGGGCGATATGGCTACACCTTC
>.|TRBD2|TRBJ2-5|TRBV9
CASSVAGGEGETQYF
TGTGCCAGCAGCGTAGCTGGGGGGGAAGGTGAGACCCAGTACTTC
>.|.|TRBJ2-1|TRBV30
CAWSDLGGYNEQFF
TGTGCCTGGAGCGACCTGGGCGGGTACAATGAGCAGTTCTTC
>.|.|TRBJ2-3|TRBV9
CASSLGGTDTQYF
TGTGCCAGCAGCCTAGGGGGCACAGATACGCAGTATTTT
>.|.|TRBJ1-1|TRBV10-3
CAISIVGTEAFF
TGTGCCATCAGTATCGTGGGCACTGAAGCTTTCTTT